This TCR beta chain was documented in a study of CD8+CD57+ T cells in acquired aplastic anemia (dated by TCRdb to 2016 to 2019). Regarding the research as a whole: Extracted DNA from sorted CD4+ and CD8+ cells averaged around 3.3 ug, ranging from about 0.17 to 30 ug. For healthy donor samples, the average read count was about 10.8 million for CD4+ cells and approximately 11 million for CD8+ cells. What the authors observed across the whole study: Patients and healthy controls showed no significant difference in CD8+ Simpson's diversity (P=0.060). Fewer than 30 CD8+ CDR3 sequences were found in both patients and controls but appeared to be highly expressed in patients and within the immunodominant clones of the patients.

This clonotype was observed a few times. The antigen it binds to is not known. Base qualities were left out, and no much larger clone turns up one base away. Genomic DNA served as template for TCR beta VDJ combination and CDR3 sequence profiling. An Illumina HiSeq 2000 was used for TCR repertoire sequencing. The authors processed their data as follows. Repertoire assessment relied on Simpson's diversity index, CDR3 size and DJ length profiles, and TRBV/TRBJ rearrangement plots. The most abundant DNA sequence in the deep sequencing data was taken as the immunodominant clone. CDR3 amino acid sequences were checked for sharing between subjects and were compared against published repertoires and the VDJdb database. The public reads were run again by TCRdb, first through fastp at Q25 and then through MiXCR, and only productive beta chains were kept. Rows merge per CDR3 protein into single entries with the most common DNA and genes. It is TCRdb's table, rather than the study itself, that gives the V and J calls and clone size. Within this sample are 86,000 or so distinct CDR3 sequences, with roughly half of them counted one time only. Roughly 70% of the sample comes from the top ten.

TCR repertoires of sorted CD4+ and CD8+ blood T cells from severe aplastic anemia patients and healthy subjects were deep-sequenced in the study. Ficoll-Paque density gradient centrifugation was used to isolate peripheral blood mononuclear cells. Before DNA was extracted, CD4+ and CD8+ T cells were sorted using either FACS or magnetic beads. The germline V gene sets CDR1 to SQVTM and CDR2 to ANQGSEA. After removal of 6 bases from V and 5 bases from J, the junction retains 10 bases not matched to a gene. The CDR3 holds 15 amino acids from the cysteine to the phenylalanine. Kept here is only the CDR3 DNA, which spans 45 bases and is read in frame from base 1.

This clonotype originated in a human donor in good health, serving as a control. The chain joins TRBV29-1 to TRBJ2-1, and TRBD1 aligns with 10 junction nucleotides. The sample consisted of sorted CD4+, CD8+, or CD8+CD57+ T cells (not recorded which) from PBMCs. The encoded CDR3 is CSVATGTGANNEQFF. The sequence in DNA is TGCAGCGTGGCAACCGGGACAGGGGCGAACAATGAGCAGTTCTTC.